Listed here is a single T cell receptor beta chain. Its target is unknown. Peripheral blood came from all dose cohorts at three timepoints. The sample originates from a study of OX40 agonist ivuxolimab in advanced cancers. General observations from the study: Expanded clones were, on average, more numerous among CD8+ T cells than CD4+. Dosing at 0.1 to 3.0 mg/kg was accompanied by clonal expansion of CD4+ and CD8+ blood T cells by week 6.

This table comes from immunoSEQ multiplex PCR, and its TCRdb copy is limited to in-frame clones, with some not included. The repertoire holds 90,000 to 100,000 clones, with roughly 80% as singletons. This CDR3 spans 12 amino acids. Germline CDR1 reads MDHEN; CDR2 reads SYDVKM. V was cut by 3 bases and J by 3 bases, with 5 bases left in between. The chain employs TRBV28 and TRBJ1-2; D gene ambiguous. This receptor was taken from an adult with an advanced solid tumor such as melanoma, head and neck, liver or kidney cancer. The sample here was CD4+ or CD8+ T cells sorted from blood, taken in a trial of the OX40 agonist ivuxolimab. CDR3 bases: TGTGCCAGCAGTTTCACGGACTATGGCTACACCTTC. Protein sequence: CASSFTDYGYTF.